This TCR beta chain is from a study of T-cell memory formation after mild COVID-19. Study-level points and caveats: Contracting CD4+ clones sat mainly in CM and EM; CD8+ in EMRA.

Constant-segment primers were used for 5'RACE, and the resulting TCR alpha and TCR beta cDNA libraries carried sample barcodes and UMIs. TCRdb re-called the 5' RACE reads with MiXCR, one entry per CDR3 protein. In the table there are about 310,000 distinct CDR3 sequences, 19% of which are singletons. In regard to this clonotype: Its cognate antigen is unknown.

CDR3 length equals 15 residues. V was pared by 7 bases and J by 6 bases, with 11 bases of the junction left unmatched. The chain links TRBV12-3 or TRBV12-4 to TRBJ2-3, with 9 nucleotides matching TRBD1. The sample comprised PBMCs or a T cell subset sorted from them (not recorded which). The clonotype originates from a man younger than 30 who had mild COVID-19 (a few samples of this study predate the infection). Cell type and time point are not known. This chain's CDR3 is CASTPGTGLADTQYF. DNA of the CDR3: TGTGCCAGCACCCCTGGGACAGGGCTTGCCGATACGCAGTATTTT.